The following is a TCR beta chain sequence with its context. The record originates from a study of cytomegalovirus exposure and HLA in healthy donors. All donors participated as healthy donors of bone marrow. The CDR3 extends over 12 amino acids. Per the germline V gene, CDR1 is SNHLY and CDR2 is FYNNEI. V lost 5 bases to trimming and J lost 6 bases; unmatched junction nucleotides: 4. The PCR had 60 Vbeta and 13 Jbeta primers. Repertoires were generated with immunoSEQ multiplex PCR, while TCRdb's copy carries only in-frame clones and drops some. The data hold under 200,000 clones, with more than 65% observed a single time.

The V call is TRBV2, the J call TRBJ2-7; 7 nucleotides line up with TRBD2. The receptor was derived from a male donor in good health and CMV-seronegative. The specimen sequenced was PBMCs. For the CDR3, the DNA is TGTGCCAGCAGTCGGACTAGAGCCGAGCAGTACTTC. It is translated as CASSRTRAEQYF.